A single sample gave rise to the 13 T cell receptor beta chains below, sequenced in a study of tumor-infiltrating lymphocytes in primary liver carcinoma. From about 0.5 ug of total RNA, TCR beta-specific cDNA was reverse-transcribed using a constant-region primer. Three nested multiplex PCR rounds, a slightly modified ARM-PCR method, built the TCR beta libraries. Investigators reported that the first two PCR rounds, at 10 cycles each, used TRBV1-TRBV30 forward primers with a C-beta reverse primer. Each CDR3 protein is one row after TCRdb ran MiXCR on the multiplex PCR reads. The sample lists roughly 100,000 distinct CDR3 sequences, roughly 69% occurring once. Unsorted bulk tissue, about 18-31 mg of it, served as the source for co-extraction of RNA and DNA. Input material: liver tumor tissue from sampling region 5. As for subset: tumor region T5, tumor centre. These receptors originate from a woman aged 60-70 years with primary liver carcinoma and hepatitis B virus infection.

Regarding this clonotype: At one boundary the junction diverges from the germline segment, which might be a read error. The chain is built from TRBV10-3 and TRBJ1-1, with 7 positions matching TRBD1. There are 14 residues in the CDR3. CDR1 and CDR2 (germline): ENHRY, SYGVKD. The CDR3 coding sequence is TGTGCCATCAGGGCGGACAGGTTGAACATTGAAGCTGTCTTT. It specifies CAIRADRLNIEAVF.

This clonotype came up a few times. The chain links TRBV5-1 to TRBJ2-3, with D perhaps given as TRBD1 or TRBD2 (5 bases each). This CDR3 contains 14 residues. The V and J ends lost 7 bases and 2 bases respectively, with 14 bases between them. CDR1 is SGHRS and CDR2 is YFSETQ in the germline V gene. The DNA for the CDR3 is TGCGCCAGCGCGTATGGGGACGACACAGATACGCAGTATTTT. This encodes CASAYGDDTDTQYF.

As regards this clonotype: The germline gene is not matched at one end of the junction; a read error may be the cause. V and J are TRBV23-1 and TRBJ2-1; the match to TRBD1 covers 7 bases. TRBV23-1 carries the ORF label, with uncertain function. The length of the CDR3 is 17 residues. This CDR3 reads CASSHFRQGLTYNVQFF. As DNA, the CDR3 is TGCGCCAGCAGTCATTTCAGACAGGGTCTAACCTACAATGTGCAGTTCTTC.

This clonotype occurred many times. The chain links TRBV13 to TRBJ1-1, with TRBD1 identical over 8 bases. CDR3 length: 14 amino acids. With V trimmed by 5 bases and J by 4 bases, 6 bases remained unmatched. Germline V gives CDR1 PRHDT, CDR2 FYEKMQ (reference sequence). The CDR3: CASSRTGGSTEAFF. CDR3 in DNA: TGTGCCAGCAGCCGTACAGGGGGATCCACTGAAGCTTTCTTT.

Of note for this clonotype: The junction differs from germline at one of its ends, possibly a read error. CDR3 in DNA: TGTGCCAGCAGCTCCCCCCTTACCGGGACTACTCATCGAGATACGCAGTTTTTT. Its protein is CASSSPLTGTTHRDTQFF. The chain recombines TRBV11-2 with TRBJ2-3, with TRBD2 identical over 7 bases. Germline CDR1 and CDR2: SGHAT and FQNNGV. CDR3 length: 18 residues.

On this clonotype: Its ends do not fully match the called genes, so a read error is possible. This chain links TRBV11-2 with TRBJ1-5; 12 nucleotides align to TRBD1. The CDR3 is 17 amino acids. Germline V gene sequence: CDR1 SGHAT, CDR2 FQNNGV. CDR3 amino acids: CASSATPGTGGNQPHHF. DNA for the CDR3: TGTGCCAGCAGCGCCACTCCTGGGACAGGGGGCAATCAGCCCCATCATTTT.

The V gene is TRBV7-9, the J gene TRBJ2-2; D gene uncertain. Germline CDR1 reads SEHNR; CDR2 reads FQNEAQ (reference sequence). The CDR3 has 13 amino acids. Trimming took 7 bases from V and 3 from J, leaving 9 bases between them. This CDR3 is CASNSRDTGELFF. CDR3 DNA sequence: TGTGCCAGCAACTCACGAGACACCGGGGAGCTGTTTTTT. Full variable domain (outside the CDR3, taken from reference TRBV7-9 and TRBJ2-2): DTGVSQNPRHKITKRGQNVTFRCDPISEHNRLYWYRQTLGQGPEFLTYFQNEAQLEKSRLLSDRFSAERPKGSFSTLEIQRTEQGDSAMYLCASNSRDTGELFFGEGSRLTVL.

As DNA, the CDR3 is TGTGTTAGCACTCCAGGGGGCGGGGCCAACGTCCTGACTTTC. This gives the protein CVSTPGGGANVLTF. The chain employs TRBV6-1 and TRBJ2-6, with 8 positions matching TRBD1. The CDR3 extends over 14 amino acids. Germline CDR1 MNHNS, CDR2 SASEGT.

This clonotype has ten or more counts. The chain joins TRBV6-5 to TRBJ2-7; 10 nucleotides agree with TRBD2. The CDR3 totals 13 residues. The J segment lost 2 bases and the V segment lost 10 bases, leaving 5 bases of the junction unmatched. CDR1 MNHEY and CDR2 SVGAGI come from the germline V gene. CDR3 region: CATRTSGTYEQYF. The CDR3 DNA is TGTGCCACGAGGACTAGCGGAACCTACGAGCAGTACTTC.

As regards this clonotype: A read error is possible here, since a much larger clone lies one base away. The V gene is TRBV6-5, the J gene TRBJ2-7; possibly TRBD1 or TRBD2 for D (5 bases each). Looked up from germline, CDR1 is MNHEY and CDR2 is SVGAGI. Between the trimmed V and J ends, which lost 4 bases and 3 bases, there was a span of 13 bases. This CDR3 is 14 amino acids long. CDR3 in DNA: TGTGCCAGCAGTTCTAACGGGGCAAACTACGAGCAGTACTTC. It yields the protein CASSSNGANYEQYF.

A remark on this clonotype: At one end the junction does not follow the germline gene, possibly because of a read error. The chain is built from TRBV6-1 and TRBJ2-7; 12 positions agree with TRBD2. Germline V lookup: CDR1 MNHNS, CDR2 SASEGT. This CDR3 has 15 amino acids. The CDR3 coding sequence is TGTGCCATCAGTGATGAGACTAGCGGGAGTTGGGACCAGTACTTC. It translates to CAISDETSGSWDQYF.

This rearrangement joins TRBV24-1 to TRBJ2-2; 7 bases align to TRBD2. Germline V gene data show CDR1 as KGHDR and CDR2 as SFDVKD. V lost 1 base to trimming and J lost 5 bases; unmatched junction nucleotides: 6. There are 16 residues in the CDR3. Here the CDR3 DNA reads TGTGCCACCAGTGATTTAGGGAGGGCTCCGACCGGGGAGCTGTTTTTT. This sequence encodes CATSDLGRAPTGELFF.

Points on this clonotype: The germline gene is not matched at one end of the junction; a read error may be the cause. This rearrangement joins TRBV29-1 to TRBJ2-5; tentative D call: TRBD2 (6 bases). Looked up from germline, CDR1 is SQVTM and CDR2 is ANQGSEA. The CDR3 loop spans 16 amino acids. The chain's CDR3 is CSVVIGGLPTQETQYF. In DNA, the CDR3 is TGTAGCGTTGTGATAGGAGGGCTTCCCACCCAAGAGACCCAGTACTTC.